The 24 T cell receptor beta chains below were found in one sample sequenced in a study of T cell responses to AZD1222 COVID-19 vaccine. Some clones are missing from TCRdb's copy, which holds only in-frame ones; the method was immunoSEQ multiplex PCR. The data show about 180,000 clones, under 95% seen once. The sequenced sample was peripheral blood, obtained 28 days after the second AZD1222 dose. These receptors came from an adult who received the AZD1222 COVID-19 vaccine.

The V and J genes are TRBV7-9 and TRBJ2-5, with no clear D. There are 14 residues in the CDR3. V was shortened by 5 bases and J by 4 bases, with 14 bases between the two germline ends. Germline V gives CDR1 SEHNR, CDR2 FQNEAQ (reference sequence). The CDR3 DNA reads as TGTGCCAGCAGCCTCCGTCAGGCCAGAGAGACCCAGTACTTC. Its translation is CASSLRQARETQYF.

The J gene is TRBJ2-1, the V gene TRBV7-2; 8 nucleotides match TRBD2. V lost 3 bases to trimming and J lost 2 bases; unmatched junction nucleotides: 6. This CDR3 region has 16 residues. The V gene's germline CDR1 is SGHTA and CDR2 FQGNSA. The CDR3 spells CASSFSGGYPYNEQFF. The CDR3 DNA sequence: TGTGCCAGCAGCTTTTCGGGGGGGTACCCCTACAATGAGCAGTTCTTC.

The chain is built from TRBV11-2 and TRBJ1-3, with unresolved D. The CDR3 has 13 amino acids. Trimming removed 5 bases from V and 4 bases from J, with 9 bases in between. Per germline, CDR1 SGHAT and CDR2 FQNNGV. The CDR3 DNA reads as TGTGCCAGCAGCCTCATACGGGGAAACACCATATATTTT. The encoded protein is CASSLIRGNTIYF.

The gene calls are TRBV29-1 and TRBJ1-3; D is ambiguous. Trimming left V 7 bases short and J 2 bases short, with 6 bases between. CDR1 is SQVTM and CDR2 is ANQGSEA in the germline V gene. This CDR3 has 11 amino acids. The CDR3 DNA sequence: TGCAGCGCCTCTCCTGGAAACACCATATATTTT. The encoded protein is CSASPGNTIYF. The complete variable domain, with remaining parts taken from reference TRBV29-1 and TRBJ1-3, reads SAVISQKPSRDICQRGTSLTIQCQVDSQVTMMFWYRQQPGQSLTLIATANQGSEATYESGFVIDKFPISRPNLTFSTLTVSNMSPEDSSIYLCSASPGNTIYFGEGSWLTVV.

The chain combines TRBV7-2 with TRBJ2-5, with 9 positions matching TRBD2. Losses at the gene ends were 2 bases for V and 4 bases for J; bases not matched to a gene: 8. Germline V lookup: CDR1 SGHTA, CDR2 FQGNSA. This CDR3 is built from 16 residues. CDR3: CASSLKASSGGETQYF. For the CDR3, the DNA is TGTGCCAGCAGCTTAAAGGCGAGTAGCGGGGGAGAGACCCAGTACTTC.

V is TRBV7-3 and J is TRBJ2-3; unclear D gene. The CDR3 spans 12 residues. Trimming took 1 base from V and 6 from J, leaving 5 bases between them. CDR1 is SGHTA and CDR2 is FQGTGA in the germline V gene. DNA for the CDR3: TGTGCCAGCAGCTTAAATCGGGATACGCAGTATTTT. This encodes CASSLNRDTQYF.

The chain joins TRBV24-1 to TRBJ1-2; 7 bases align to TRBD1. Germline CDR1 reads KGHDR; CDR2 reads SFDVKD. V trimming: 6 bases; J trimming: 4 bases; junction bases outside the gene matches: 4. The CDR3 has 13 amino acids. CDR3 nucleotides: TGTGCCACCAGTAGGGGACAGTTCTATGGCTACACCTTC. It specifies CATSRGQFYGYTF.

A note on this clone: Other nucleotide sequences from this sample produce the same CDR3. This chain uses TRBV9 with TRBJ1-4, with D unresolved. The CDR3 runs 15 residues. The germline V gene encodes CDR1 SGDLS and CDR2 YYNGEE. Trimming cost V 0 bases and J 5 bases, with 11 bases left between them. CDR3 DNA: TGTGCCAGCAGCGTAGGAGGACGGAGAAATGAAAAACTGTTTTTT. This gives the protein CASSVGGRRNEKLFF.

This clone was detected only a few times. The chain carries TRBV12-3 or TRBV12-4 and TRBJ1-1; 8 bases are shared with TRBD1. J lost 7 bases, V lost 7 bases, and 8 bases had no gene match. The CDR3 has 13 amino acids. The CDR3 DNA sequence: TGTGCCAGCAAGAGGACAGGGACTAATGAAGCTTTCTTT. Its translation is CASKRTGTNEAFF.

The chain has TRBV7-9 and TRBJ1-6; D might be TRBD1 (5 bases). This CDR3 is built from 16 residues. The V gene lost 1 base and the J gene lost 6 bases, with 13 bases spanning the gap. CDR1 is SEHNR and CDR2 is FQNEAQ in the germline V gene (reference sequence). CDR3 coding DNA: TGTGCCAGCAGCTTAGAAGGGAGGGGTCTTAATTCACCCCTCCACTTT. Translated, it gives CASSLEGRGLNSPLHF.

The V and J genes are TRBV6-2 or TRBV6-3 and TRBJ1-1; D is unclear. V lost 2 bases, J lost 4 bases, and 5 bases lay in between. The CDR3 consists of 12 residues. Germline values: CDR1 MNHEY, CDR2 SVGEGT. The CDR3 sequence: CASSYVGTEAFF. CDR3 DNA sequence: TGTGCCAGCAGTTACGTAGGCACTGAAGCTTTCTTT.

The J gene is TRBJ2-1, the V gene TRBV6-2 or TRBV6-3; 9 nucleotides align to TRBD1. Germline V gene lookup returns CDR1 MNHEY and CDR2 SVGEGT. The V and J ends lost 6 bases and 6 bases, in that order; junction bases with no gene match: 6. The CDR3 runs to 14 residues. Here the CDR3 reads CASSGTGPRNEQFF. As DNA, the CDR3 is TGTGCCAGCAGCGGGACAGGGCCCCGCAATGAGCAGTTCTTC.

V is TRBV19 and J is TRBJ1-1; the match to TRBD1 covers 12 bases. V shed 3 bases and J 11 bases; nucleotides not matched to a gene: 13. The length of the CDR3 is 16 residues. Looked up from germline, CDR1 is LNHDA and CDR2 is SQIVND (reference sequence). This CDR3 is CASSIRWEGQGASAFF. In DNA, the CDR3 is TGTGCCAGTAGTATCCGGTGGGAGGGACAGGGGGCGTCGGCTTTCTTT.

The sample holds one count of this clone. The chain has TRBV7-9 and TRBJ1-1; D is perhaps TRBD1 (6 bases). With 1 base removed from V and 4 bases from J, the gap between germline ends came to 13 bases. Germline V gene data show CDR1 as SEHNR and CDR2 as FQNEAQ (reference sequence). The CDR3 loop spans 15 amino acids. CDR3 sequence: CASSLGAGGVTEAFF. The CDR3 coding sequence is TGTGCCAGCAGCTTAGGGGCGGGGGGCGTCACTGAAGCTTTCTTT.

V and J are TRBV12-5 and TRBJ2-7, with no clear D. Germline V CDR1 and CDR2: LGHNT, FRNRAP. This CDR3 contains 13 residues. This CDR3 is CATKFEVSYEQYF. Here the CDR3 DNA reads TGTGCCACGAAGTTCGAAGTCTCCTACGAGCAGTACTTC. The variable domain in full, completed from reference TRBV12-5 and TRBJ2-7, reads DARVTQTPRHKVTEMGQEVTMRCQPILGHNTVFWYRQTMMQGLELLAYFRNRAPLDDSGMPKDRFSAEMPDATLATLKIQPSEPRDSAVYFCATKFEVSYEQYFGPGTRLTVT.

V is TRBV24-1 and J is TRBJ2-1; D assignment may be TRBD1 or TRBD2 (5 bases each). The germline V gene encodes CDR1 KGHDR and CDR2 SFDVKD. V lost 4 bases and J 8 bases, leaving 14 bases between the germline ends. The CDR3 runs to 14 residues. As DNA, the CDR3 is TGTGCCACCAGTGAAACCAGGGCGGAGGATGAGCAGTTCTTC. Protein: CATSETRAEDEQFF.

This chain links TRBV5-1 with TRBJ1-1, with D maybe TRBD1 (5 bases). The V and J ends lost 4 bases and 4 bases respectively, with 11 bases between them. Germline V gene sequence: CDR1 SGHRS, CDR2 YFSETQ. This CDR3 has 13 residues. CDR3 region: CASSLAGPTEAFF. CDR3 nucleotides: TGCGCCAGCAGCCTCGCGGGACCCACTGAAGCTTTCTTT.

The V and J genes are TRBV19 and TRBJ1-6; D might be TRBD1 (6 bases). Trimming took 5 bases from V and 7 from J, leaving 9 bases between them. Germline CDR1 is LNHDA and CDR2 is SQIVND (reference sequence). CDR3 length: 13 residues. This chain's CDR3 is CASSDRTNSPLHF. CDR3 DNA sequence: TGTGCCAGTAGTGACAGGACCAATTCACCCCTCCACTTT.

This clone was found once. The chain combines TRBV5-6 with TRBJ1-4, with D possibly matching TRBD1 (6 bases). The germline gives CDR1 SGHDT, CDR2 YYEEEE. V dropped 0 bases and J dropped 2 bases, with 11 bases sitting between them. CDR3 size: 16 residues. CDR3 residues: CASSLDREVTNEKLFF. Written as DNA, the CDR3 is TGTGCCAGCAGCTTGGACAGGGAGGTCACTAATGAAAAACTGTTTTTT. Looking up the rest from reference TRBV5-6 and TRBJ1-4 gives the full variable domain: DAGVTQSPTHLIKTRGQQVTLRCSPKSGHDTVSWYQQALGQGPQFIFQYYEEEERQRGNFPDRFSGHQFPNYSSELNVNALLLGDSALYLCASSLDREVTNEKLFFGSGTQLSVL.

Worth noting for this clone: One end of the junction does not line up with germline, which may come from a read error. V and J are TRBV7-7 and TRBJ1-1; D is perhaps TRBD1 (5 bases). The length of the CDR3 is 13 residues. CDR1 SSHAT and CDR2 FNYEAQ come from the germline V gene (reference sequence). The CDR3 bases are TGTGCTAGCAGCCGTGACAGTAACACTGAAGCTTTCTTT. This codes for CASSRDSNTEAFF.

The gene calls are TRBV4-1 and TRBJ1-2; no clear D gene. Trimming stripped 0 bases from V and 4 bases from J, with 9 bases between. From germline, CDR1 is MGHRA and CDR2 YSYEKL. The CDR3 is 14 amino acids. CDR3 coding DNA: TGCGCCAGCAGCCAAGAGTTACAGCCCTATGGCTACACCTTC. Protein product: CASSQELQPYGYTF.

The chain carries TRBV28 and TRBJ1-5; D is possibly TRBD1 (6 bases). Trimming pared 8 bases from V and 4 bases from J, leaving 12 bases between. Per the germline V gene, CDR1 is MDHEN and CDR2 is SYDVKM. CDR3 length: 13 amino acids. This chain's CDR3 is CASYSTGNQPQHF. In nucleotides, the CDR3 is TGTGCCAGCTACTCAACAGGGAATCAGCCCCAGCATTTT.

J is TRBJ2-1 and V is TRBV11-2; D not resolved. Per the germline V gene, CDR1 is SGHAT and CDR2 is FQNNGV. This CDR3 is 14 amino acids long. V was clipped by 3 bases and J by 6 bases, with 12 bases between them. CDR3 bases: TGTGCCAGCAGCTTCGAGAGGCTCCTCAATGAGCAGTTCTTC. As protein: CASSFERLLNEQFF.

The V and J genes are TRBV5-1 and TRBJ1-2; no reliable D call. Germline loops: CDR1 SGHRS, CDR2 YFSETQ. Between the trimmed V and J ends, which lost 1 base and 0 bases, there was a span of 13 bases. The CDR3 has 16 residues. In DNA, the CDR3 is TGCGCCAGCAGCTTGTCTATCGCGCCCTCTAACTATGGCTACACCTTC. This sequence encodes CASSLSIAPSNYGYTF.